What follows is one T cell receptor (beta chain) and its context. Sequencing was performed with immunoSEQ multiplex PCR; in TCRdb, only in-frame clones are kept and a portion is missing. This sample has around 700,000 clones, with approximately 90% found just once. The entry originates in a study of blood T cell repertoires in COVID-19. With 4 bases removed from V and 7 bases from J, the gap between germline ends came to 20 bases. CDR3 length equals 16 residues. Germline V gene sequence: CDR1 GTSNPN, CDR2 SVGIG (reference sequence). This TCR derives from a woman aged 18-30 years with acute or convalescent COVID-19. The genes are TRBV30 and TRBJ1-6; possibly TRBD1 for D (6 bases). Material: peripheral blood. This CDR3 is CAWNRFVSGDNSPLHF. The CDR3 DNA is TGTGCCTGGAACCGGTTTGTCTCAGGGGACAATTCACCCCTCCACTTT.